The TCR beta chain described here comes from a study of CD8 T cells in Susac syndrome. TCR beta sequencing was performed on blood CD8+ and CD4+ T cells. The control group consisted of healthy donors matched for age and sex. TEMRA cells were enriched by FACS, while CD8+ and CD4+ T cells were obtained through a negative isolation that was performed magnetically. RNA totalling roughly 0.45 to 1 ug underwent reverse transcription with random hexamers. Amplification of TCR beta CDR3 across 54 Vbeta and 13 Jbeta was performed with immunoSEQ multiplex PCR. Each CDR3 protein is one row after TCRdb ran MiXCR on the immunoSEQ multiplex PCR reads. The sample consists of about 200,000 distinct CDR3 sequences, roughly 94% of them appearing once. This clonotype was obtained from a human donor in good health. The source material was CD4+ T cells from PBMCs.

Here the CDR3 DNA reads TGTGCCAGCAGCCCCGGAGGGGCCAAAAACATTCAGTACTTC. Translated, it gives CASSPGGAKNIQYF. V is TRBV9 and J is TRBJ2-4, with a weak D call TRBD2 (6 bases). The CDR3 is 14 amino acids. CDR1 is SGDLS, CDR2 YYNGEE, per germline. V was cut by 4 bases and J by 1 base, with 9 bases left in between.